Below are 14 T cell receptor beta chains sequenced from a single sample in a study of CD8+ T cells in alopecia areata. Extraction and reverse transcription of RNA yielded cDNA as the sequencing template. Assay: immunoSEQ multiplex PCR; the TCRdb copy retains only in-frame clones and omits some. The repertoire has about 270,000 clones, none seen only once; the ten largest take about 1.1%. CD4, CD8alpha, NKG2D, NKG2ACE and other markers guided sorting of pooled cutaneous lymph node cells. Source material: CD4+ T cells sorted from a lymph node. These receptors originate from a C3H/HeJ mouse with alopecia areata. This line is of MHC haplotype H2-k.

As for this clone: The gene symbols are mouse symbols. The read terminates 4 residues before the CDR3 end, so the remaining end is supplied by the germline J gene. This chain links TRBV29 with TRBJ1-1; TRBD1 matches 9 bases. CDR3 length: 15 residues. The J segment lost 3 bases and the V segment lost 5 bases, leaving 7 bases of the junction unmatched. Germline values: CDR1 MSHET, CDR2 SYDVDS. CDR3 amino acids: CASSPGTGRDTEVFF. CDR3 bases read: TGTGCTAGCAGTCCCGGGACAGGGAGGGACACA.

This clone was counted a few times. Germline and genes here are mouse. The read ends 4 residues early relative to the CDR3; the germline J gene fills the gap. V gene TRBV5 combines with J gene TRBJ1-1; 9 bases agree with TRBD1. Germline loops: CDR1 LGHNA, CDR2 YNLKQL (reference sequence). CDR3 length: 15 residues. Germline trimming cut 0 bases from V and 3 bases from J; bases unmatched to any gene: 2. This chain's CDR3 is CASSQETGGDTEVFF. The covered CDR3 bases are TGTGCCAGCAGCCAAGAGACAGGGGGGGACACA.

This clone was counted between two and nine times. Gene names are the mouse ones. The CDR3 extends 4 residues past the end of the read, so its final part is completed from the germline J gene. Other DNA sequences in this specimen translate into the identical CDR3. The chain carries TRBV13-2 and TRBJ2-1, with 8 bases aligning to TRBD2. J was trimmed by 4 bases and V by 0 bases; bases with no gene match: 3. CDR1 NNHNN and CDR2 SYGAGS come from the germline V gene (reference sequence). This CDR3 contains 15 residues. The sequenced CDR3 bases are TGTGCCAGCGGTGATGCCCTGGGGGGTTATGCT. Its translation is CASGDALGGYA. The complete CDR3 protein is CASGDALGGYAEQFF.

As to this clone: Genes and germline come from the mouse. The CDR3 end lies 4 residues beyond the end of the read and is filled in from the germline J gene. The same CDR3 can be traced to other DNA sequences in this sample. V gene TRBV1 combines with J gene TRBJ2-3; D possibly corresponds to TRBD1 (5 bases). The CDR3 loop spans 15 amino acids. The germline V gene has CDR1 NSQYPW and CDR2 LRSPGD (reference sequence). Between the trimmed V and J ends, which lost 3 bases and 0 bases, there was a span of 10 bases. The CDR3 protein is CTCSARQTSAETLYF. The sequenced part of the CDR3 DNA is TGCACCTGCAGTGCCAGACAGACTAGTGCAGAA.

As regards this clone: Gene names follow the mouse nomenclature. The read halts 4 residues ahead of the CDR3 end, with the missing end drawn from the germline J gene. The V gene is TRBV19, the J gene TRBJ2-3; perhaps TRBD2 as D (7 bases). CDR3 length: 13 residues. Per the germline V gene, CDR1 is FNHDT and CDR2 is SITEND (reference sequence). Trimming cost V 4 bases and J 1 base, with 7 bases left between them. CDR3 loop: CASSGGRAETLYF. CDR3 bases read: TGTGCCAGCAGTGGGGGGCGTGCAGAA.

This clone has just a few counts. The genes and germline here are from mouse. The read gets to within 4 residues of the CDR3 end, and the germline J gene fills in the rest. This same CDR3 is encoded by further DNA sequences in the sample. V is TRBV13-1 and J is TRBJ2-2; 11 bases fit TRBD2. The CDR3 covers 16 residues. Per the germline V gene, CDR1 is NSHNY and CDR2 is SYGAGN. V lost 1 base, J lost 2 bases, and 1 base stayed unmatched. The CDR3 sequence is CASSDRTGGNTGQLYF. CDR3 DNA, as far as it was read: TGTGCCAGCAGTGATAGGACTGGGGGGAACACCGGG.

A few counts support this clone. Gene and germline names: mouse. The sequence runs out 4 residues before the end of the CDR3; the remainder is reconstructed from the germline J gene. This chain connects TRBV13-1 to TRBJ2-3; tentatively, D is TRBD1 (8 bases). The CDR3 spans 15 residues. Germline-derived CDR1 and CDR2 are NSHNY and SYGAGN. The V end was cut by 5 bases, the J end by 1 base, with 14 bases between. The sequenced CDR3 bases are TGTGCCAGCAGCCCACAGGGGGGGGGTGCAGAA. It yields the protein CASSPQGGGAE. The full CDR3 is CASSPQGGGAETLYF.

As to this clone: Gene names are mouse gene names. The read ends 4 residues early relative to the CDR3; the germline J gene fills the gap. Other nucleotide sequences from this sample produce the same CDR3. This chain joins TRBV1 and TRBJ1-2; D unclear. Germline CDR1 reads NSQYPW; CDR2 reads LRSPGD (reference sequence). The CDR3 extends over 15 amino acids. Deletions cut 0 bases from V and 0 bases from J, with 8 bases between. The CDR3 here is CTCSADLQANSDYTF. Incomplete CDR3 DNA: TGCACCTGCAGTGCAGATCTACAAGCAAACTCC.

For this clone: Genes and germline are mouse. The read comes to an end 4 residues before the CDR3 does, leaving the germline J gene to fill in the end. The rearrangement joins TRBV5 to TRBJ1-1, with TRBD1 identical over 7 bases. This CDR3 contains 14 residues. Looked up from germline, CDR1 is LGHNA and CDR2 is YNLKQL (reference sequence). CDR3 DNA (partial): TGTGCCAGCAGCCAAGTAACAGGGGAGGCA. Protein product: CASSQVTGEA. The whole CDR3 sequence reads CASSQVTGEAEVFF.

Regarding this clone: The gene names here belong to mouse. The read terminates 4 residues ahead of where the CDR3 ends, so the germline J gene completes it. The same CDR3 also results from other DNA sequences found in this sample. This chain uses TRBV17 with TRBJ1-1, with 7 bases identical to TRBD1. The CDR3 length is 12 residues. From germline, CDR1 is MNHDT and CDR2 YYDKIL. The CDR3: CASSPRGAEVFF. CDR3 bases read: TGTGCTAGCAGCCCCAGGGGGGCA.

There are a few counts of this clone. The germline and genes are mouse ones. Read data end 4 residues before the CDR3 end; the end is taken from the germline J gene. Other DNA sequences in the same sample also yield this CDR3. The chain employs TRBV19 and TRBJ2-3; 8 bases match TRBD2. The CDR3 has 15 residues. The V and J ends lost 3 bases and 0 bases, in that order; junction bases with no gene match: 3. Germline CDR1 and CDR2: FNHDT and SITEND (reference sequence). CDR3 in amino acids: CASSRTGGSAETLYF. CDR3 DNA (partial): TGTGCCAGCAGTAGAACTGGGGGTAGTGCAGAA. Filled out from reference TRBV19 and TRBJ2-3, the complete variable domain reads GGIITQTPKFLIGQEGQKLTLKCQQNFNHDTMYWYRQDSGKGLRLIYYSITENDLQKGDLSEGYDASREKKSSFSLTVTSAQKNEMAVFLCASSRTGGSAETLYFGSGTRLTVL.

This clone was counted at least ten times. Genes here carry mouse names. Coverage ceases 4 residues before the CDR3 finishes, and the germline J gene fills in the end. This chain uses TRBV17 with TRBJ2-3, with a tentative D call TRBD2 (6 bases). Germline V gene data show CDR1 as MNHDT and CDR2 as YYDKIL. Trimming took 8 bases from V and 0 from J, leaving 12 bases between them. This CDR3 region has 14 residues. The CDR3 loop is CASGRGVSAETLYF. The CDR3 DNA, read in part, is TGTGCTAGCGGACGGGGGGTCAGTGCAGAA.

About this clone itself: Gene and germline names: mouse. The CDR3 end lies 4 residues beyond the end of the read and is filled in from the germline J gene. The same CDR3 is also encoded by other DNA sequences in this sample. The chain joins TRBV13-2 to TRBJ2-5; no clear D gene. The CDR3 is 12 amino acids. Germline values: CDR1 NNHNN, CDR2 SYGAGS (reference sequence). The CDR3 here is CASGDARDTQYF. The sequenced part of the CDR3 DNA is TGTGCCAGCGGTGATGCAAGGGAC.

Note on this clone: Genes and germline are mouse. Coverage ceases 4 residues before the CDR3 finishes, and the germline J gene fills in the end. The chain couples TRBV13-1 to TRBJ2-3; TRBD1 matches at 10 bases. Germline assignment: CDR1 NSHNY and CDR2 SYGAGN. The CDR3 contains 16 residues. V lost 0 bases to trimming and J lost 3 bases; unmatched junction nucleotides: 4. The covered CDR3 bases are TGTGCCAGCAGTGATGGGGGGACAGGGGACGCAGAA. This codes for CASSDGGTGDAE. The CDR3, in full, reads CASSDGGTGDAETLYF.